These 9 T cell receptor beta chains came from one sample sequenced in a study of cytomegalovirus exposure and HLA in healthy donors. Sequenced by immunoSEQ multiplex PCR; TCRdb stores in-frame clones only, minus some. In the table there are approximately 62,000 clones, roughly 94% of which are singletons. Sequences were obtained from PBMCs. These receptors were collected from a young woman in good health and CMV-seronegative.

The V and J genes are TRBV20-1 and TRBJ2-3, with 9 bases lining up with TRBD2. CDR3 length: 11 amino acids. Per germline, CDR1 DFQATT and CDR2 SNEGSKA (reference sequence). V trimming: 6 bases; J trimming: 6 bases; junction bases outside the gene matches: 1. This chain's CDR3 is CSAAGGDTQYF. CDR3 sequence (DNA): TGCAGTGCCGCGGGAGGGGATACGCAGTATTTT.

The V and J genes are TRBV5-1 and TRBJ2-2, with a tentative D call TRBD1 (5 bases). The V gene's germline CDR1 is SGHRS and CDR2 YFSETQ. The germline V and J ends were trimmed by 0 bases and 4 bases, with 10 bases remaining between them. The CDR3 is made up of 15 amino acids. CDR3 in DNA: TGCGCCAGCAGCTTGGCGACAGAATTCACCGGGGAGCTGTTTTTT. This codes for CASSLATEFTGELFF.

The chain joins TRBV6-5 to TRBJ1-4; D not resolved. The V end was cut by 4 bases, the J end by 7 bases, with 10 bases between. From germline, CDR1 is MNHEY and CDR2 SVGAGI. The CDR3 sequence is 13 residues long. Here the CDR3 DNA reads TGTGCCAGCAGTTCTCGGGGTGGTGAAAAACTGTTTTTT. Protein: CASSSRGGEKLFF.

The chain recombines TRBV4-1 with TRBJ2-1; D gene unclear. The V and J ends lost 4 bases and 0 bases respectively, with 10 bases between them. The germline CDR1 and CDR2 sequences are MGHRA and YSYEKL. The CDR3 runs 15 residues. The CDR3: CASSLSRSSYNEQFF. In DNA, the CDR3 is TGCGCCAGCAGCCTGTCGCGGAGCTCCTACAATGAGCAGTTCTTC.

The gene calls are TRBV5-1 and TRBJ1-4; D is ambiguous. Germline V gives CDR1 SGHRS, CDR2 YFSETQ. The CDR3 sequence is 16 residues long. The germline V and J ends were trimmed by 0 bases and 3 bases, with 12 bases remaining between them. CDR3 sequence (DNA): TGCGCCAGCAGCTTGGAGTCAGAACTACCTAATGAAAAACTGTTTTTT. As protein: CASSLESELPNEKLFF.

The chain employs TRBV5-1 and TRBJ2-3, with a possible D match to TRBD1 (5 bases). The V gene lost 5 bases and the J gene lost 0 bases, with 13 bases spanning the gap. CDR1 is SGHRS, CDR2 YFSETQ, per germline. CDR3 length equals 15 residues. The CDR3 loop reads CASSRQGHSTDTQYF. The CDR3 bases are TGCGCCAGCAGTAGGCAGGGCCATAGCACAGATACGCAGTATTTT.

The chain combines TRBV6-5 with TRBJ1-1; D might be TRBD1 (6 bases). The CDR3 consists of 14 residues. The V and J ends lost 6 bases and 1 base respectively, with 12 bases between them. Germline-derived CDR1 and CDR2 are MNHEY and SVGAGI. DNA for the CDR3: TGTGCCAGCAGCTTGGGACATGCGAACACTGAAGCTTTCTTT. Translating gives CASSLGHANTEAFF.

This chain uses TRBV6-4 with TRBJ1-1; maybe TRBD1 (6 bases). V lost 3 bases and J lost 1, with 6 bases in between. The germline V gene has CDR1 MRHNA and CDR2 SNTAGT. This CDR3 has 13 residues. The CDR3 region is CASSEGANTEAFF. For the CDR3, the DNA is TGTGCCAGCAGTGAGGGGGCGAACACTGAAGCTTTCTTT.

This chain uses TRBV7-3 with TRBJ2-1; TRBD2 matches at 7 bases. The CDR3 is 17 amino acids. The junction had 17 bases not matched to a gene; V was cut back by 6 bases and J by 6 bases. Germline loops: CDR1 SGHTA, CDR2 FQGTGA. The CDR3 sequence is CASSPGPTGGIGNEQFF. CDR3 coding DNA: TGTGCCAGCAGTCCAGGACCGACGGGAGGCATCGGCAATGAGCAGTTCTTC.